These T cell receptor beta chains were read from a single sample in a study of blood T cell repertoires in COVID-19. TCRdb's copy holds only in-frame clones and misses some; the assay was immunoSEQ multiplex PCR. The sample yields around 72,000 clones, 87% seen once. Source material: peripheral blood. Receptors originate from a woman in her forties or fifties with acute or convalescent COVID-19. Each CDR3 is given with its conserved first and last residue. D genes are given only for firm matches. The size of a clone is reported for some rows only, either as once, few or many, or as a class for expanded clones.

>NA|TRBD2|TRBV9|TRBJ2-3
TGTGCCAGCACCCCGAAGGGCGGGAGGGATCGGGGAGATACGCAGTATTTT
CASTPKGGRDRGDTQYF
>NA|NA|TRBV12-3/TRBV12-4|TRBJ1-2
TGTGCCAGCAGTGTAGGACAGAGCTACACCTTC
CASSVGQSYTF
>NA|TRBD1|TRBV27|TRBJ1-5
TGTGCCAGCAGTTTACACGGGACAGTCCCTCAGCCCCAGCATTTT
CASSLHGTVPQPQHF
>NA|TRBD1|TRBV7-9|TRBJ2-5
TGTGCCAGCAGCGGACAGGGTTCATCGGAGACCCAGTACTTC
CASSGQGSSETQYF
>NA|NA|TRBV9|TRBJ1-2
TGTGCCAGCAGCATCGACCCGGGGGGGGGAGGCTATGGCTACACCTTC
CASSIDPGGGGYGYTF
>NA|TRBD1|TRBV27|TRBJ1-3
TGTGCCAGCAGATCGACAGGGTCTTCTGGAAACACCATATATTTT
CASRSTGSSGNTIYF
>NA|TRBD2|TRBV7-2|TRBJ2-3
TGTGCCAGCAGTCAGGCCGGGAGGGCCGCAGATACGCAGTATTTT
CASSQAGRAADTQYF
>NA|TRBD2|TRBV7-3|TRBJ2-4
TGTGCCAGCAGCTCTACGGGAGGAGGGAACATTCAGTACTTC
CASSSTGGGNIQYF
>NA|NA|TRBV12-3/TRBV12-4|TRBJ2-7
TGTGCCAGCAGTCCATCCTACGAGCAGTACTTC
CASSPSYEQYF
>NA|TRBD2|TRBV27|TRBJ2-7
TGTGCCAGCAGTTTATCGGGGATAGCGGGGGGGTACGAGCAGTACTTC
CASSLSGIAGGYEQYF
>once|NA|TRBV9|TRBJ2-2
TGTGCCTCCGGAGGGGGGGCAGGGACCGGGGAGCTGTTTTTT
CASGGGAGTGELFF
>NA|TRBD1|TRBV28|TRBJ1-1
TGTGCCAGTCCCCCCCGGTGGGCAGGGGGTGGAGACACTGAAGCTTTCTTT
CASPPRWAGGGDTEAFF
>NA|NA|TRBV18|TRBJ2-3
TGTGCCAGCTCACCGCCAGCGAACACAGATACGCAGTATTTT
CASSPPANTDTQYF
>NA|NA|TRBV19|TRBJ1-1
TGTGCCAGTAGTACACAGCTCTACACTGAAGCTTTCTTT
CASSTQLYTEAFF
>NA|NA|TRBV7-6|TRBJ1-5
TGTGCCAGCAGCCCTCAAGGAGGTGCGGGAAGCAATCAGCCCCAGCATTTT
CASSPQGGAGSNQPQHF
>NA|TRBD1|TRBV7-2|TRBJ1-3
TGTGCCAGCAGCTTGGGACAGGGGGCAATCTCTGGAAACACCATATATTTT
CASSLGQGAISGNTIYF
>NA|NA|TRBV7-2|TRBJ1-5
TGTGCCAGCAGCCCTGAGGGATATAGCAATCAGCCCCAGCATTTT
CASSPEGYSNQPQHF
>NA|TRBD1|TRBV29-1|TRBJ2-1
TGCAGCCTCTCCCGGGACAGATACAATGAGCAGTTCTTC
CSLSRDRYNEQFF
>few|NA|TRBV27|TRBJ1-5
TGTGCCAGCAGTTTCGCGGGGGCGCGAGGTCAGCCCCAGCATTTT
CASSFAGARGQPQHF
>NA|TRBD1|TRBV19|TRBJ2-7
TGTGCCAGTAGTCCCCCGGGACAGGGTTACGAGCAGTACTTC
CASSPPGQGYEQYF
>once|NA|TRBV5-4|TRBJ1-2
TGTGCCAGCAGCTTGATCGAGTATGGCTACACCTTC
CASSLIEYGYTF
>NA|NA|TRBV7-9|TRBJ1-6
TGTGCCAGCAGCTTAGCAGGGGATGGTTCACCCCTCCACTTT
CASSLAGDGSPLHF
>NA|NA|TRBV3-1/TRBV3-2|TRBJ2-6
TGTGCCAGCAGCCTTGACAGGCAAGGGGCTTCTGGGGCCAACGTCCTGACTTTC
CASSLDRQGASGANVLTF
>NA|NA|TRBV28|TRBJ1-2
TGTGCCAGCAGCGTTCCCTCCGGGGGCTACACCTTC
CASSVPSGGYTF
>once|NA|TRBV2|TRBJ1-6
TGTGCCAGCACCCTTAATTCCTATAATTCACCCCTCCACTTT
CASTLNSYNSPLHF
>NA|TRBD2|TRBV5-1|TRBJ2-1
TGCGCCAGCAGCCCCTGGGAGGGCAGCTCCTACAATGAGCAGTTCTTC
CASSPWEGSSYNEQFF